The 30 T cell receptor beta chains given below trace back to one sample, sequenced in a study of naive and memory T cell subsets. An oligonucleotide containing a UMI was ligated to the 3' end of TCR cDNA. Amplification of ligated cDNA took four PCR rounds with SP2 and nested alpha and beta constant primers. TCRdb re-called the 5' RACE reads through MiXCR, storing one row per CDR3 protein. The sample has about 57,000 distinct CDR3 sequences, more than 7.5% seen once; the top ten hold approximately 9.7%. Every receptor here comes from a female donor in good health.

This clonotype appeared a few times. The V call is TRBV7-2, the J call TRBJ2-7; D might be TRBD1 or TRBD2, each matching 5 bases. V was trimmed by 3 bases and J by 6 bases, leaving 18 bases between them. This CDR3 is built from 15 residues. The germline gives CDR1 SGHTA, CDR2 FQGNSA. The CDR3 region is CASSFPGPAKGEQYF. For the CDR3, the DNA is TGTGCCAGCAGCTTCCCGGGACCCGCGAAGGGCGAGCAGTACTTC.

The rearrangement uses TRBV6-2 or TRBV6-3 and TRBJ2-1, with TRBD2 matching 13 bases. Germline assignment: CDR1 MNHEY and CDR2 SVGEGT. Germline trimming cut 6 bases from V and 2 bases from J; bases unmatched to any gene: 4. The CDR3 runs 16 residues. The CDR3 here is CASRRGLAGAYNEQFF. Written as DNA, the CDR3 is TGTGCCAGCAGACGTGGACTAGCGGGGGCCTACAATGAGCAGTTCTTC.

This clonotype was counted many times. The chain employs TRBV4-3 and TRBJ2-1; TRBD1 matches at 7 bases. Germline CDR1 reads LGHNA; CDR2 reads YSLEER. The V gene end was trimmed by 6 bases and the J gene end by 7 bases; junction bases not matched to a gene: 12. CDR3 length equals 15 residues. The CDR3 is CASRGQGTENNEQFF. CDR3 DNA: TGCGCCAGCAGGGGTCAAGGGACAGAGAATAATGAGCAGTTCTTC.

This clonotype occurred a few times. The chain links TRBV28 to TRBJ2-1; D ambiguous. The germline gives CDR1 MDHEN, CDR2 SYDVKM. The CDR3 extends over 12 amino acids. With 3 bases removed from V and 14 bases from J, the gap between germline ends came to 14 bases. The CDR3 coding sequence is TGTGCCAGCAGTTTTGTTTCGACCCCGGAGTTCTTC. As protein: CASSFVSTPEFF.

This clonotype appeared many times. CDR3 region: CASSPSQGSEQYF. CDR3 DNA sequence: TGTGCCAGCAGCCCGAGCCAGGGCTCCGAGCAGTACTTC. The chain carries TRBV7-9 and TRBJ2-7; possible D gene TRBD1, 5 bases. Germline V lookup: CDR1 SEHNR, CDR2 FQNEAQ (reference sequence). The germline V and J ends were trimmed by 5 bases and 6 bases, with 14 bases remaining between them. CDR3 length: 13 amino acids.

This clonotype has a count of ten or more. The CDR3: CASSRDREETQYF. The CDR3 DNA sequence: TGTGCCAGCAGCCGCGACAGGGAAGAGACCCAGTACTTC. V usage is TRBV7-2 and J usage is TRBJ2-5; 7 bases map to TRBD1. The CDR3 spans 13 residues. The V gene's germline CDR1 is SGHTA and CDR2 FQGNSA. V trimming: 5 bases; J trimming: 3 bases; junction bases outside the gene matches: 3.

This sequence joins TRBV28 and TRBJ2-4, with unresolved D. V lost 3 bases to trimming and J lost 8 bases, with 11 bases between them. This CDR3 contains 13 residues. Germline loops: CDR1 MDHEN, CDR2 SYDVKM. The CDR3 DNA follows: TGTGCCAGCAGTTTTCAAGGGTTATACATTCAGTACTTC. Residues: CASSFQGLYIQYF.

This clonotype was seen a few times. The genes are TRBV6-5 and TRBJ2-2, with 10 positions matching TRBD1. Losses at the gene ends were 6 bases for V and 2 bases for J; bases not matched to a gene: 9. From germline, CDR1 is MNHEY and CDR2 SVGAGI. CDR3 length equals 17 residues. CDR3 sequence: CASSLDRGRANTGELFF. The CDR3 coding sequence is TGTGCCAGCAGCCTCGACAGGGGGCGGGCCAACACCGGGGAGCTGTTTTTT.

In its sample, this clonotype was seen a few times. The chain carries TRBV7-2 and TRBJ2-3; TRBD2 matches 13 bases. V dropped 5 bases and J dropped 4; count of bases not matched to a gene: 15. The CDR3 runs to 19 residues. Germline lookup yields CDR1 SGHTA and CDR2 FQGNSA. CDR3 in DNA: TGTGCCAGCAGCCCTACTAGCGGGGGGGTGCGAGGCAGATCAGATACGCAGTATTTT. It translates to CASSPTSGGVRGRSDTQYF. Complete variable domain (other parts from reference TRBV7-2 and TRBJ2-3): GAGVSQSPSNKVTEKGKDVELRCDPISGHTALYWYRQSLGQGLEFLIYFQGNSAPDKSGLPSDRFSAERTGGSVSTLTIQRTQQEDSAVYLCASSPTSGGVRGRSDTQYFGPGTRLTVL.

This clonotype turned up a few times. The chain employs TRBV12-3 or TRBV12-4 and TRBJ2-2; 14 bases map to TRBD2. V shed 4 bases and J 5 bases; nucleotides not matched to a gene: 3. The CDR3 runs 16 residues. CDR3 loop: CASSSGLAGGTGELFF. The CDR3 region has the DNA TGTGCCAGCAGTTCCGGACTAGCGGGGGGAACCGGGGAGCTGTTTTTT.

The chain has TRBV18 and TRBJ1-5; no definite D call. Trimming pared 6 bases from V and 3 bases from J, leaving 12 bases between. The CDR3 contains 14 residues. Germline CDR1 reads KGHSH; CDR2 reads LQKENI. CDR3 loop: CASSPSPLNQPQHF. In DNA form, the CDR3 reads TGTGCCAGCTCCCCCTCTCCCCTCAATCAGCCCCAGCATTTT. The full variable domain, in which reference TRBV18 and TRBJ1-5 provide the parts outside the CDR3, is NAGVMQNPRHLVRRRGQEARLRCSPMKGHSHVYWYRQLPEEGLKFMVYLQKENIIDESGMPKERFSAEFPKEGPSILRIQQVVRGDSAAYFCASSPSPLNQPQHFGDGTRLSIL.

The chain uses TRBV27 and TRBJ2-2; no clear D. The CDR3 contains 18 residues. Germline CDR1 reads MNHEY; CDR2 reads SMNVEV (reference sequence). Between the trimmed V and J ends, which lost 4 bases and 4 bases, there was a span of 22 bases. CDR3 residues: CASSSSRWGMGSTGELFF. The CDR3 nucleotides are TGTGCCAGCAGTTCCTCTCGCTGGGGAATGGGAAGCACCGGGGAGCTGTTTTTT.

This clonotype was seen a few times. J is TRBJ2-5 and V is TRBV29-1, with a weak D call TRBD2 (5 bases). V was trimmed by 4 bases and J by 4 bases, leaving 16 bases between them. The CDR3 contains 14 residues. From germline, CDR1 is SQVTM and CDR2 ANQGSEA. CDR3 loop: CSVGGTRAGETQYF. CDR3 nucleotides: TGCAGCGTTGGGGGTACGAGGGCTGGAGAGACCCAGTACTTC.

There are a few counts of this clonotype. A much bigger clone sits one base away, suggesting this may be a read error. As DNA, the CDR3 is TGTGCCGGGGGGGAAGTCCGGAACACTGAAGCTTTCTTT. It encodes CAGGEVRNTEAFF. The V gene is TRBV2, the J gene TRBJ1-1; maybe TRBD1 (5 bases). Trimming pared 11 bases from V and 1 base from J, leaving 14 bases between. The V gene's germline CDR1 is SNHLY and CDR2 FYNNEI. The CDR3 contains 13 residues.

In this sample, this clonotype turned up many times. CDR3 region: CASGFSSGNTIYF. CDR3 DNA sequence: TGTGCTAGTGGTTTCAGCTCTGGAAACACCATATATTTT. The genes are TRBV12-5 and TRBJ1-3; no definite D call. V lost 3 bases and J 0 bases, leaving 3 bases between the germline ends. The germline V gene encodes CDR1 LGHNT and CDR2 FRNRAP. This CDR3 region has 13 residues.

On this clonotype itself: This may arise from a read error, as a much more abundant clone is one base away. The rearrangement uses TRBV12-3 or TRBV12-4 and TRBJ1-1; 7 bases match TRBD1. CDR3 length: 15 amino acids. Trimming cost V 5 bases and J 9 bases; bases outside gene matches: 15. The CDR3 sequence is CASSRRQGGGSKAFF. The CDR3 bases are TGTGCCAGCAGTAGACGACAGGGAGGAGGGAGTAAAGCTTTCTTT.

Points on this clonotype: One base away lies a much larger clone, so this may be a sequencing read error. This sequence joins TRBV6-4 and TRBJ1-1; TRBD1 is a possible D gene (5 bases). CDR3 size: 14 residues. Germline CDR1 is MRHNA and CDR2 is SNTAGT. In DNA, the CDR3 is TGTGACAGCAGTGCCCAGGGTATGGGCACTGAAGCTTTCTTT. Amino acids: CDSSAQGMGTEAFF.

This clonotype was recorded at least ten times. The CDR3 spells CASGGRGGDGYTF. The CDR3 bases are TGTGCCAGCGGTGGCAGGGGGGGTGATGGCTACACCTTC. The chain joins TRBV6-6 to TRBJ1-2; 7 nucleotides align to TRBD1. CDR3 length equals 13 residues. Germline V gene sequence: CDR1 MNHNY, CDR2 SVGAGI (reference sequence). V was pared by 8 bases and J by 6 bases, with 9 bases of the junction left unmatched.

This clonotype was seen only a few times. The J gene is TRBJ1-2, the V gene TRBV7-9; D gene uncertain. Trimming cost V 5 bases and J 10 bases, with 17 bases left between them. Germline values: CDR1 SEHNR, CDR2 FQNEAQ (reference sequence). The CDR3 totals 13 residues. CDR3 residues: CASSPNIVSPYTF. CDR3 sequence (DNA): TGTGCCAGCAGCCCAAACATCGTCTCCCCCTACACCTTC. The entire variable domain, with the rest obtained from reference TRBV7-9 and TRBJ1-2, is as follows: DTGVSQNPRHKITKRGQNVTFRCDPISEHNRLYWYRQTLGQGPEFLTYFQNEAQLEKSRLLSDRFSAERPKGSFSTLEIQRTEQGDSAMYLCASSPNIVSPYTFGSGTRLTVV.

Here the CDR3 reads CASSQDSLAKNIQYF. CDR3 in DNA: TGTGCCAGCAGCCAAGACAGTTTAGCCAAAAACATTCAGTACTTC. The chain combines TRBV7-2 with TRBJ2-4; D perhaps matches TRBD1 (5 bases). Per germline, CDR1 SGHTA and CDR2 FQGNSA. CDR3 length equals 15 residues. The V and J ends lost 5 bases and 0 bases respectively, with 11 bases between them. Looking up the rest from reference TRBV7-2 and TRBJ2-4 gives the full variable domain: GAGVSQSPSNKVTEKGKDVELRCDPISGHTALYWYRQSLGQGLEFLIYFQGNSAPDKSGLPSDRFSAERTGGSVSTLTIQRTQQEDSAVYLCASSQDSLAKNIQYFGAGTRLSVL.

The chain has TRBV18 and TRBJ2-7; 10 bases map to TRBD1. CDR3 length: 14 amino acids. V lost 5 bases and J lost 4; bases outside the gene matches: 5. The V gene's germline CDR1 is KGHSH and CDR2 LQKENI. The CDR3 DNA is TGTGCCAGCTCAGTGGACAGGGGGGGATACGAGCAGTACTTC. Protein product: CASSVDRGGYEQYF.

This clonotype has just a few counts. The CDR3 region is CASSEARQGLYFSGNTIYF. Written as DNA, the CDR3 is TGTGCCAGCAGTGAAGCGAGACAGGGCCTCTACTTCTCTGGAAACACCATATATTTT. V is TRBV6-1 and J is TRBJ1-3; 7 bases agree with TRBD1. CDR1 and CDR2 (germline): MNHNS, SASEGT. The CDR3 consists of 19 residues. V shed 0 bases and J 0 bases; nucleotides not matched to a gene: 11.

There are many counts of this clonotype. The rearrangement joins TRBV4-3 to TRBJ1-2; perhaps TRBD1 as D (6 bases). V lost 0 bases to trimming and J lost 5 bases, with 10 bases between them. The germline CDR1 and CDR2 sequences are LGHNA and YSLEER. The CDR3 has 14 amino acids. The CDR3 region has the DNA TGCGCCAGCAGCCAAGATCTAACAGGGTATGGCTACACCTTC. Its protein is CASSQDLTGYGYTF.

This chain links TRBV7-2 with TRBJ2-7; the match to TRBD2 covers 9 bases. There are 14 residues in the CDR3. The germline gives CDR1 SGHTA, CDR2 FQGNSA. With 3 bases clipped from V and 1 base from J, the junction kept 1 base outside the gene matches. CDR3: CASSFGLASYEQYF. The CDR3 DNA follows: TGTGCCAGCAGCTTCGGACTAGCGTCCTACGAGCAGTACTTC.

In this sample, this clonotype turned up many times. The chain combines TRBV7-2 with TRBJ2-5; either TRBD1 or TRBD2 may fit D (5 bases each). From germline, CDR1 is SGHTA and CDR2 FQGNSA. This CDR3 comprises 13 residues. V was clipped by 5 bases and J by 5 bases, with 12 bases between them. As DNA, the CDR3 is TGTGCCAGCAGCCCGACAGCGGCGGAGACCCAGTACTTC. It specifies CASSPTAAETQYF.

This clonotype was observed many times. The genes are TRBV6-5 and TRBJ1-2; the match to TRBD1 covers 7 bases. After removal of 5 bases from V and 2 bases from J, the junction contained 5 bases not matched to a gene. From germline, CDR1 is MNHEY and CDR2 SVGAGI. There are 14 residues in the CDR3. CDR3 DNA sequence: TGTGCCAGCAGTCGTACAGGGGCGAACTATGGCTACACCTTC. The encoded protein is CASSRTGANYGYTF.

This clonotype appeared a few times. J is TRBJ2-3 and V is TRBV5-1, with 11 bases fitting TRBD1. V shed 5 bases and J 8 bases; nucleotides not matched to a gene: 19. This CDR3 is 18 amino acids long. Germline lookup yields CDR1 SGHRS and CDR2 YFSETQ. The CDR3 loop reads CASSLSLRDRGKFGTQYF. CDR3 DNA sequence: TGCGCCAGCAGTTTATCCCTCCGGGACAGGGGGAAATTTGGTACGCAGTATTTT.

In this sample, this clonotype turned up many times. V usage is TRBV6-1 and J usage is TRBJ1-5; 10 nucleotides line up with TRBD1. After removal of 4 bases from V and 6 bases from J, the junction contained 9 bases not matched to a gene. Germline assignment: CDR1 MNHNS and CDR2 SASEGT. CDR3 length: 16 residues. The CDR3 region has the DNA TGTGCCAGCAGTGCCAGGACAGGGGGGACGGTTCAGCCCCAGCATTTT. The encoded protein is CASSARTGGTVQPQHF.

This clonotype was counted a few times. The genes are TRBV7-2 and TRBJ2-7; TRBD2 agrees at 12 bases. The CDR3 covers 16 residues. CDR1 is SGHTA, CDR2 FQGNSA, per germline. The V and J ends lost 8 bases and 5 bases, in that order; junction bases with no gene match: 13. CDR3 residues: CASSAIPSGGAHEQYF. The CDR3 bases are TGTGCCAGCTCCGCCATTCCTAGCGGGGGGGCACACGAGCAGTACTTC.

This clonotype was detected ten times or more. CDR3 sequence reads: CSVRTATNEKLFF. Here the CDR3 DNA reads TGCAGCGTCCGGACAGCAACTAATGAAAAACTGTTTTTT. The rearrangement uses TRBV29-1 and TRBJ1-4; TRBD1 might be the D (6 bases). There are 13 residues in the CDR3. V dropped 6 bases and J dropped 0 bases, with 8 bases sitting between them. Germline CDR1 reads SQVTM; CDR2 reads ANQGSEA.